The 3 T cell receptor beta chains reported below all come from one sample, sequenced in a study of T cells in Graves' hyperthyroidism and ophthalmopathy. What was amplified from RNA transcripts were TCR beta CDR3 regions. RT-PCR in the first round (using the HTBI primer set) targeted the TCR CDR3. TCRdb reprocessed the multiplex PCR reads with MiXCR, giving one entry per CDR3 protein. The table shows fewer than 650,000 distinct CDR3 sequences, with more than 11% occurring only once. Material for sequencing was blood. The receptor set was obtained from a woman in her 30s with Graves' hyperthyroidism that later progressed to Graves' ophthalmopathy.

This clonotype was seen at least ten times. V usage is TRBV6-5 and J usage is TRBJ1-5; weak D call: TRBD1 (6 bases). V was trimmed by 2 bases and J by 2 bases, leaving 7 bases between them. The CDR3 runs 14 residues. Germline assignment: CDR1 MNHEY and CDR2 SVGAGI. The CDR3 loop is CASSYGQRNQPQHF. CDR3 nucleotides: TGTGCCAGCAGTTACGGACAGCGCAATCAGCCCCAGCATTTT.

This clonotype came up many times. The chain combines TRBV7-9 with TRBJ1-5, with no clear D. This CDR3 has 16 residues. V dropped 4 bases and J dropped 2 bases, with 15 bases sitting between them. Germline loops: CDR1 SEHNR, CDR2 FQNEAQ (reference sequence). DNA of the CDR3: TGTGCCAGCAGCTCGGGGTCGAAAGGCGGCAATCAGCCCCAGCATTTT. Its translation is CASSSGSKGGNQPQHF.

This clonotype turned up a few times. With a much larger clone just one base away, this may be a read error. CDR3 sequence: CASSQDAVLRSYAF. DNA for the CDR3: TGTGCCAGCAGCCAAGACGCGGTCCTGAGGAGCTACGCCTTC. The chain combines TRBV3-1 with TRBJ1-2; D is undetermined. Germline V gene lookup returns CDR1 LGHDT and CDR2 YNNKEL (reference sequence). This CDR3 region has 14 residues.